This T cell receptor (beta chain) comes out of a study of OX40 agonist ivuxolimab in advanced cancers. Regarding the study in general: Ivuxolimab was an agonistic, fully human IgG2 monoclonal antibody directed against OX40 (CD134), a costimulatory receptor. Intravenous ivuxolimab was administered to patients every 2 weeks at six dose levels: 0.01, 0.1, 0.3, 1.5, 3 and 10 mg/kg. Of the approximately 53 patients in dose escalation, some 20 had hepatocellular carcinoma, about 15 had melanoma, 9 had renal cell carcinoma and 9 had head and neck cancer. The dose-escalation cohort was about 87% male with a mean age of roughly 62 years, ranging from roughly 20 to 80. Prior anti-PD-1, anti-PD-L1 or anti-CTLA-4 therapy was permitted, and checkpoint inhibitors had been received by about two fifths of dose-escalation patients. Partial responses were achieved by three dose-escalation patients, of whom one had hepatocellular carcinoma and two had cutaneous melanoma. Peripheral TCRbeta sequencing aimed to test whether ivuxolimab altered TCR sequence diversity and caused clonal T-cell expansion. The paper covers the monotherapy dose-escalation part of the phase I ivuxolimab trial, which included N ≈ 50 patients. Here is what the overall study found, with its caveats: In the 0.1-3.0 mg/kg groups, partial responders had among the lowest normalized peripheral clonal expansion, particularly in CD8+ T cells. The antigen specificity of the clonally expanded peripheral T cells was not determined. After ivuxolimab, expanded clones were on average more numerous among CD8+ T cells than among CD4+ T cells. Clonal expansion of both CD4+ and CD8+ blood T cells was observed from baseline to week 6 at doses 0.1 to 3.0 mg/kg. Low levels of normalized T-cell clonal expansion were also seen in some patients who did not respond.

This clone was counted between two and nine times. No antigen is known for it. No clone much larger than this one lies a single base away; base qualities are absent. Genomic DNA was isolated from the sorted cells so that the TCRbeta CDR3 region could be sequenced. The immunoSEQ Assay was used to sequence the TCRbeta CDR3 regions. Here the immuneACCESS table is served through TCRdb, limited to in-frame sequences with V and J called. Missing clones are a known gap in these copies; in checked studies unresolved V genes cover under half, and the rest lacks a known reason. The sample includes around 50,000 clones, with 70% to 80% observed a single time. 1.5% to 2% of the sample is held by the ten biggest clonotypes. The trial excluded patients who had a history of autoimmune disease or who were on systemic immunosuppression. Peripheral blood for TCR sequencing was drawn from every dose cohort at baseline, at cycle 4 day 1 and at cycle 7 day 1. The samples were drawn from a first-in-human, open-label, multicenter phase I dose-escalation trial of ivuxolimab. Adults with locally advanced or metastatic melanoma, renal cell carcinoma, hepatocellular carcinoma or head and neck squamous cell carcinoma were enrolled in the trial. Before TCR sequencing, CD4+ T cells and CD8+ T cells from peripheral blood were sorted into separate populations.

The cysteine opens and the phenylalanine closes a CDR3 of 12 amino acids. Only the CDR3 portion is preserved as DNA: 36 bases, with reading frame beginning at the first base. Looking up the germline V gene (reference sequence) yields CDR1 SGHAT and CDR2 FQDESV. V loses 5 bases of germline sequence and J loses 6 bases, and the interval between the two ends is 10 bases. The rearrangement combines TRBV11-1 with TRBJ1-1; a weak D assignment points to TRBD1 (6 bases agree). This receptor was taken from an adult with an advanced solid tumor such as melanoma, head and neck, liver or kidney cancer. Sequencing used CD4+ or CD8+ T cells sorted from blood, obtained in a trial of the OX40 agonist ivuxolimab. The nucleotide sequence is given as TGTGCCAGCAGCACCCGGACAGCTGAAGCTTTCTTT. Its product reads: CASSTRTAEAFF. The reference TRBV11-1 and TRBJ1-1 proteins fill in what lies around the CDR3, so the full variable domain reads EAEVAQSPRYKITEKSQAVAFWCDPISGHATLYWYRQILGQGPELLVQFQDESVVDDSQLPKDRFSAERLKGVDSTLKIQPAELGDSAMYLCASSTRTAEAFFGQGTRLTVV.